The rows below give T cell receptor beta chains drawn from one sample of a study of T-cell memory formation after mild COVID-19. From the 5' RACE reads, TCRdb called clonotypes with MiXCR, one entry per CDR3 protein. The sample has 150,000 to 200,000 distinct CDR3 sequences; less than 40% are singletons. Sequencing used PBMCs or a T cell subset sorted from them (not recorded which). Every receptor here comes from an adult woman who had mild COVID-19 (a few samples of this study predate the infection). Cell type and time point are not known. The CDR3 runs from the conserved cysteine through the conserved F or W. A D gene is named only where the DNA matches it firmly. A row's size may be missing; if present it is once, few, many or a size class.

TRBJ1-1,-,-,TRBV20-1,TGCAGTGCTAGATCCCAGGAAGAAGCTTTCTTT,CSARSQEEAFF
TRBJ2-1,-,-,TRBV18,TGTGCCAGCTCCCGGACCTCTGACTCCTACAATGAGCAGTTCTTC,CASSRTSDSYNEQFF
TRBJ1-1,-,-,TRBV12-3/TRBV12-4,TGTGCCAGCAGTTTAATTGGGGGGTCCACTGAAGCTTTCTTT,CASSLIGGSTEAFF
TRBJ2-2,-,few,TRBV24-1,TGTGCCACCAGTGATTTGCAAAACACCGGGGAGCTGTTTTTT,CATSDLQNTGELFF
TRBJ1-1,-,-,TRBV10-1,TGCGCCAGCAGTGAGGGGGGGATGGGCGTGAACACTGAAGCTTTCTTT,CASSEGGMGVNTEAFF
TRBJ2-7,TRBD2,few,TRBV20-1,TGCAGTGCCCGGACTAGCGGGAGGGCCCGAACTGAGCAGTACTTC,CSARTSGRARTEQYF
TRBJ2-5,TRBD2,-,TRBV9,TGTGCCAGCAGCGCCCAGCGGGGGGAAGAGACCCAGTACTTC,CASSAQRGEETQYF
TRBJ2-4,-,-,TRBV12-3/TRBV12-4,TGTGCCAGCAGTGCTCCGGGTGTAGCCAAAAACATTCAGTACTTC,CASSAPGVAKNIQYF
TRBJ2-2,-,-,TRBV7-8,TGTGCCAGCAGCTTAGTAGGGGGAGCATTGAACACCGGGGAGCTGTTTTTT,CASSLVGGALNTGELFF
TRBJ2-7,TRBD1,-,TRBV6-5,TGTGCCAGCAGTTACTCGATAGGACAGGGGCCGTCCTACGGGCAGTACTTC,CASSYSIGQGPSYGQYF
TRBJ2-1,TRBD2,few,TRBV18,TGTGCCAGCTCACCGGGGCGGGGGGCCTACAATGAGCAGTTCTTC,CASSPGRGAYNEQFF